This T cell receptor (beta chain) was observed in a study of Ad26.COV2.S vaccination and SARS-CoV-2 variants. Study context: Ad26.COV2.S given intramuscularly, once or twice 56 days apart.

Treatment given: roughly 18 received Ad26.COV2.S at low or high dose, single or two shots; 5 received placebo; per-sample allocation not given. It was on day 63 after the first vaccine or placebo injection that samples were taken. A remark on this clone: Its antigen is undetermined.

Broader study findings: Considerable breadth of spike-specific CD8+ and CD4+ T cell responses has reportedly been documented following vaccination. Placebo recipients trailed vaccine recipients in spike-specific TCR breadth.

Profiling relied on immunoSEQ multiplex PCR, and the TCRdb table lists in-frame clones only, not all of them. The table includes around 300,000 clones, about 87% detected once. The sample here was peripheral blood, taken in a trial of Ad26.COV2.S vaccine versus placebo. The TCR comes from a person between 18 and 65 years old who received the Ad26.COV2.S COVID-19 vaccine or a placebo.

The CDR3 DNA reads as TGTGCCAGCAGTTACATCCGGGGAGCACGGAACGAGCAGTACTTC. It translates to CASSYIRGARNEQYF. J is TRBJ2-7 and V is TRBV6-2 or TRBV6-3; D is possibly TRBD2 (5 bases). The germline V gene has CDR1 MNHEY and CDR2 SVGEGT. The CDR3 is 15 amino acids. V dropped 2 bases and J dropped 5 bases, with 16 bases sitting between them.